This TCR beta chain was documented in a study of blood T cell repertoires in COVID-19. Study in general: The origin of the acute and convalescent COVID-19 samples was the United States, Italy and Spain. Sources were T cells, B-cell-depleted T cells, or PBMCs; the material itself was cDNA or gDNA.

Per germline, CDR1 LGHDT and CDR2 YNNKEL (reference sequence). Germline trimming cut 4 bases from V and 5 bases from J; bases unmatched to any gene: 5. CDR3 length: 15 residues. The authors' processing: Nucleated cell counts were estimated from reference gene primer amplification. Some clones are missing from TCRdb's copy, which holds only in-frame ones; the method was immunoSEQ multiplex PCR. V and J calls and clone size are those listed in that table; D and trimming were worked out from the DNA. Among about 230,000 clones listed, 85% to 90% were seen once. In Seattle, patients joined the study during active infection and were tracked longitudinally.

The chain is built from TRBV3-1 (or the pseudogene TRBV3-2) and TRBJ2-1; 10 bases match TRBD2. This receptor was taken from a man aged 50 to 60 with COVID-19, enrolled during active disease. Sequencing was performed on peripheral blood. For the CDR3, the DNA is TGTGCCAGCAGCCGACTAGCGGGCATTGACAATGAGCAGTTCTTC. This codes for CASSRLAGIDNEQFF.